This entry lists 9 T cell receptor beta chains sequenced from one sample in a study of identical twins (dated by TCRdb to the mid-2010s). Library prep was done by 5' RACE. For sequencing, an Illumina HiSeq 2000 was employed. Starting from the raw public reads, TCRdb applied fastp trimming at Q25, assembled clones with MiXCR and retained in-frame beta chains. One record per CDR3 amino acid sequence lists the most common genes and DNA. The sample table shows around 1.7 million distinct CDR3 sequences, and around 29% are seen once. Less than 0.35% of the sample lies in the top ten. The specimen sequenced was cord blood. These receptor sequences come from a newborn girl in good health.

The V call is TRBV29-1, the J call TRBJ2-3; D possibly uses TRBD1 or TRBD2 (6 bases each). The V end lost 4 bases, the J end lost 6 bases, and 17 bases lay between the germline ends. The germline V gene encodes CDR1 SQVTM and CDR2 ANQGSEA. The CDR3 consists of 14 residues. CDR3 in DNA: TGCAGCGTTGTGAGGGGGGCGGCGGGGGATACGCAGTATTTT. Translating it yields CSVVRGAAGDTQYF.

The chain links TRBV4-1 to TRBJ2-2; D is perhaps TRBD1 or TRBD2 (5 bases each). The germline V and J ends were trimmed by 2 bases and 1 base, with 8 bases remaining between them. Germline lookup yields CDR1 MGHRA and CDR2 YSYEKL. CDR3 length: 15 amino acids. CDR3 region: CASSQPGRNTGELFF. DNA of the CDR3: TGCGCCAGCAGCCAACCGGGACGGAACACCGGGGAGCTGTTTTTT.

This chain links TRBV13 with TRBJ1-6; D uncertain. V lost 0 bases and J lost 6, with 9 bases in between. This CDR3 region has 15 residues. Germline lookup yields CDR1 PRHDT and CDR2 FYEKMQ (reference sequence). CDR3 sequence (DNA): TGTGCCAGCAGCTTAGGGCAGGACCCTAATTCACCCCTCCACTTT. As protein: CASSLGQDPNSPLHF.

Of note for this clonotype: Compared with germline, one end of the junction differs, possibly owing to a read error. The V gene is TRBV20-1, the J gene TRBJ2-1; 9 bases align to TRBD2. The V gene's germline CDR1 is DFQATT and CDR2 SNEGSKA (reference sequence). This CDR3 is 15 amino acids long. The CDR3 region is CSASGALASYNEQFF. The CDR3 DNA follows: TGTAGTGCTAGCGGGGCGTTAGCCTCCTACAATGAGCAGTTCTTC.

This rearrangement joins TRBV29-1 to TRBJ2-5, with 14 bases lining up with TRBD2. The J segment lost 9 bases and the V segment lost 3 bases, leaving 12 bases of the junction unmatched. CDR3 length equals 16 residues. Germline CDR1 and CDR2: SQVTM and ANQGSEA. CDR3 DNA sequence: TGCAGCGTTGATCTGACTAGCGGGAGGGTTTCGGAGCCCCAGTACTTC. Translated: CSVDLTSGRVSEPQYF. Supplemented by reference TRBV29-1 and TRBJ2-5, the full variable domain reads SAVISQKPSRDICQRGTSLTIQCQVDSQVTMMFWYRQQPGQSLTLIATANQGSEATYESGFVIDKFPISRPNLTFSTLTVSNMSPEDSSIYLCSVDLTSGRVSEPQYFGPGTRLLVL.

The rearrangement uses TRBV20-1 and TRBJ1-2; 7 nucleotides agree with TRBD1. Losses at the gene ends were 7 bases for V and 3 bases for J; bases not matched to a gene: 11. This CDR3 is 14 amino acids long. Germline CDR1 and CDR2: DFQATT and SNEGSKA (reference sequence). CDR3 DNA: TGCAGTGTTAAAATTCGGACAGGCGACTATGGCTACACCTTC. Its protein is CSVKIRTGDYGYTF.

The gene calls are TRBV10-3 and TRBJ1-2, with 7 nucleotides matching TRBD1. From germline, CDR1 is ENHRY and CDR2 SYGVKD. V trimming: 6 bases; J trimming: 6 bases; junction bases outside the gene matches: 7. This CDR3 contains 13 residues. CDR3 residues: CAIRATGSHGYTF. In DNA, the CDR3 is TGTGCCATCAGGGCGACAGGGTCCCATGGCTACACCTTC.

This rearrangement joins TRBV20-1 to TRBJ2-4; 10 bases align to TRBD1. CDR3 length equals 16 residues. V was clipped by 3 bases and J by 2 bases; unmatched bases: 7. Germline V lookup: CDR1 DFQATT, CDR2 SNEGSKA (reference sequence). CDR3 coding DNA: TGCAGTGCTAGCGTACCGACAGGGGGCCCCAAAAACATTCAGTACTTC. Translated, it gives CSASVPTGGPKNIQYF.

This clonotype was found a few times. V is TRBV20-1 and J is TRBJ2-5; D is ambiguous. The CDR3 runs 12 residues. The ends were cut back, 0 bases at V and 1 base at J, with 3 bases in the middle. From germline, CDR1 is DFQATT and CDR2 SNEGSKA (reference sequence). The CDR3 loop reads CSARDPQETQYF. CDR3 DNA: TGCAGTGCTAGAGATCCCCAAGAGACCCAGTACTTC.